The rows below give T cell receptor beta chains drawn from one sample of a study of cytomegalovirus exposure and HLA in healthy donors. Sequencing used immunoSEQ multiplex PCR; TCRdb keeps in-frame clones, though not all of them. Of 100,000 to 130,000 clones in the sample, 70% to 80% were seen once. The sequenced sample consisted of PBMCs. These receptors came from a man aged 18 to 30 in good health and CMV-seronegative. Each CDR3 is given with its conserved first and last residue. D genes are given only for firm matches. Expanded clones get a size class; other rows say once, few or many, or leave the size out.

.	.	TRBV27	TRBJ2-5	TGTGCCAGCAGTCCCCGGGCGGGACGAAAAGAGACCCAGTACTTC	CASSPRAGRKETQYF
.	TRBD2	TRBV6-5	TRBJ2-7	TGTGCCAGCAGTCCGACGGGGGGGCGCTCCTACGAGCAGTACTTC	CASSPTGGRSYEQYF
.	.	TRBV4-1	TRBJ1-1	TGCGCCAGCAGCCCGCAGGAGGGTAGGATGAACACTGAAGCTTTCTTT	CASSPQEGRMNTEAFF
few	TRBD1	TRBV6-6	TRBJ2-7	TGTGCCAGCGGGACAGGGGTCTCCTACGAGCAGTACTTC	CASGTGVSYEQYF
.	.	TRBV27	TRBJ1-1	TGTGCCAGCAGTCCCGAACCTCCACAGGGAGCAAGAGTTCGTGCTTTCTTT	CASSPEPPQGARVRAFF
.	TRBD1	TRBV6-5	TRBJ2-4	TGTGCCAGCAGTTACGAAGGGACAGACAAAAACATTCAGTACTTC	CASSYEGTDKNIQYF
few	TRBD1	TRBV4-3	TRBJ2-2	TGCGCCAGCAGCTTACGACCGGGACAGGGCGCATCGAACACCGGGGAGCTGTTTTTT	CASSLRPGQGASNTGELFF
.	TRBD1	TRBV5-1	TRBJ2-5	TGCGCCAGCAGCTTTAGTGGGACAGGGCAAGAGACCCAGTACTTC	CASSFSGTGQETQYF
.	.	TRBV29-1	TRBJ1-2	TGCAGCGTTGAAGATCTCAGGGCTGGCTACACCTTC	CSVEDLRAGYTF
.	TRBD2	TRBV6-5	TRBJ2-7	TGTGCCAGCAGTTACTCTAGCGGGGGGGCCGACGAGCAGTACTTC	CASSYSSGGADEQYF
once	.	TRBV4-2	TRBJ2-3	TGTGCCAGCAGCCAATTAGCAGGGGCGTCGGATACGCAGTATTTT	CASSQLAGASDTQYF
.	.	TRBV19	TRBJ2-7	TGTGCCAGTAGTATAGATAAAAGGGGCGAGCAGTACTTC	CASSIDKRGEQYF
.	.	TRBV4-1	TRBJ2-2	TGCGCCAGCAGCCAACCCAGGGCCACCGGGGAGCTGTTTTTT	CASSQPRATGELFF
.	.	TRBV6-6	TRBJ2-7	TGTGCCAGCAGTCCCCGACAGGCGCGCTACGAGCAGTACTTC	CASSPRQARYEQYF
.	.	TRBV28	TRBJ1-2	TGTGCCAGCAGTTTTTTGCAGGCGGGTGGCTACACCTTC	CASSFLQAGGYTF
few	TRBD2	TRBV4-3	TRBJ2-7	TGCGCCAGCAGCCCTGGGGTCGGGGGGGCCTACGAGCAGTACTTC	CASSPGVGGAYEQYF
.	.	TRBV4-3	TRBJ2-3	TGCGCCAGCAGCCAAGGGGTTGATAGGAGGGATACGCAGTATTTT	CASSQGVDRRDTQYF
.	TRBD1	TRBV7-9	TRBJ2-5	TGTGCCAGCGAACAGGGGGTTTACGAGACCCAGTACTTC	CASEQGVYETQYF
.	.	TRBV4-1	TRBJ2-7	TGCGCCAGCAGCCAAGCGGGGGACTCGGCCTACGAGCAGTACTTC	CASSQAGDSAYEQYF
.	TRBD1	TRBV9	TRBJ2-7	TGTGCCAGCAGCGCAGGGGACAGGGTTGCCGAGCAGTACTTC	CASSAGDRVAEQYF
once	.	TRBV7-9	TRBJ1-1	TGTGCCAGCAGCCCACAGGTTGAAGCTTTCTTT	CASSPQVEAFF
few	TRBD1	TRBV5-4	TRBJ1-2	TGTGCCAGCAGCTCCGGGACAGGGCTTGAAAATTTGGGTGGCTACACCTTC	CASSSGTGLENLGGYTF
once	.	TRBV4-2	TRBJ1-6	TGTGCCAGCAGCCAGACGACAGGACCAGACTCCCCCCTCCACTTT	CASSQTTGPDSPLHF
.	TRBD1	TRBV7-2	TRBJ1-4	TGTGCCAGCAGCTCGGGACAGCTTAATGAAAAACTGTTTTTT	CASSSGQLNEKLFF
.	.	TRBV14	TRBJ1-2	TGTGCCAGCAGCCAGGCGGGGACCAGATTATCTAACTATGGCTACACCTTC	CASSQAGTRLSNYGYTF
once	.	TRBV7-3	TRBJ2-2	TGTGCCAGCAGCCCCCGGGAAATCTTTAGGACCGGGGAGCTGTTTTTT	CASSPREIFRTGELFF
.	.	TRBV4-2	TRBJ2-5	TGTGCCAGCAGCCAAGATCGGGGTGGCCTTGAGACCCAGTACTTC	CASSQDRGGLETQYF
.	.	TRBV7-8	TRBJ1-5	TGTGCCAGCAGCTTAGCGAGAGATCAGCCCCAGCATTTT	CASSLARDQPQHF
.	TRBD2	TRBV30	TRBJ2-3	TGTGCCTGGAGAGAAATAAGGGCCGAAGCGGGGGTGACAGATACGCAGTATTTT	CAWREIRAEAGVTDTQYF
.	TRBD1	TRBV28	TRBJ2-7	TGTGCCAGCAGGATAGATACCGGGACAGGGTCTTACGAGCAGTACTTC	CASRIDTGTGSYEQYF
.	TRBD2	TRBV4-2	TRBJ2-3	TGTGCCAGCAGCCAAGGGACTAGCGGTGAGTTGGATACGCAGTATTTT	CASSQGTSGELDTQYF
many	.	TRBV7-2	TRBJ2-6	TGTGCCAGCAGCCCCTCTTTTGTGCGCCAGGGTGACGTCCTGACTTTC	CASSPSFVRQGDVLTF
.	.	TRBV13	TRBJ2-3	TGTGCCAGCAGCCGTGGGGGGATCACAGATACGCAGTATTTT	CASSRGGITDTQYF
few	TRBD1	TRBV7-9	TRBJ1-1	TGTGCCAGCAGCTTGGAGCACGGACAGGGGAAATTTTTCTTT	CASSLEHGQGKFFF
few	TRBD1	TRBV7-2	TRBJ1-2	TGTGCCAGCAGCTCCCGGACAGGGACCGGCTACACCTTC	CASSSRTGTGYTF
.	.	TRBV28	TRBJ1-6	TGTGCCAGCAGTTTTTCGGGGGATAATTCACCCCTCCACTTT	CASSFSGDNSPLHF
.	.	TRBV7-8	TRBJ2-3	TGTGCCAGCAGCTCCTCCACAGATACGCAGTATTTT	CASSSSTDTQYF
.	.	TRBV7-9	TRBJ2-7	TGTTCCAGCAGCTTAGATCGGGGGGAGCAGTACTTC	CSSSLDRGEQYF
.	.	TRBV4-1	TRBJ2-5	TGCGCCAGCAGCCAAGAAGGCAGGGAGACCCAGTACTTC	CASSQEGRETQYF
.	.	TRBV6-6	TRBJ2-2	TGTGCCAGCAAACCTATCGGCGGGGCGAACACCGGGGAGCTGTTTTTT	CASKPIGGANTGELFF
.	.	TRBV23-1	TRBJ2-7	TGCGCCAGCAGTTACGCACACTACGAGCAGTACTTC	CASSYAHYEQYF
.	.	TRBV28	TRBJ1-6	TGTGCCAGCAGGGAAGCGAATTCACCCCTCCACTTT	CASREANSPLHF
.	TRBD1	TRBV15	TRBJ2-7	TGTGCCACCAGCAAAGGACAGGGGGCACCCTACGAGCAGTACTTC	CATSKGQGAPYEQYF
.	.	TRBV4-3	TRBJ2-3	TGCGCCAGCAGCCAAGAGCGCAGGGTGGGGCAGTATTTT	CASSQERRVGQYF
.	.	TRBV7-2	TRBJ1-5	TGTGCCAGCAGCCGTCGGGGGGGTGGGAATCAGCCCCAGCATTTT	CASSRRGGGNQPQHF
.	TRBD2	TRBV5-6	TRBJ2-1	TGTGCCAGCAGCTTGATTTGGGCGGGGGGGGGCAATGAGCAGTTCTTC	CASSLIWAGGGNEQFF
.	TRBD1	TRBV6-5	TRBJ1-4	TGTGCCAGCAGTCCACGACAGGGGGCGAGGGAAAAACTGTTTTTT	CASSPRQGAREKLFF